This TCR beta chain originates from a study of cytomegalovirus exposure and HLA in healthy donors. Data came from immunoSEQ multiplex PCR; TCRdb stores just in-frame clones and leaves some out. The data show 150,000 to 200,000 clones, more than 75% seen once. The CDR3 has 16 residues. Germline V CDR1 and CDR2: SEHNR, FQNEAQ (reference sequence). V lost 5 bases, J lost 7 bases, and 24 bases lay in between. The chain combines TRBV7-9 with TRBJ2-7; D perhaps matches TRBD2 (5 bases). Sequencing was done on a sample of PBMCs. The receptor comes from a woman younger than 30 in good health and CMV-seronegative. CDR3 nucleotides: TGTGCCAGCAGCCTAGGGTCGACTAATACTCCCTGGGAGCAGTACTTC. It encodes CASSLGSTNTPWEQYF.